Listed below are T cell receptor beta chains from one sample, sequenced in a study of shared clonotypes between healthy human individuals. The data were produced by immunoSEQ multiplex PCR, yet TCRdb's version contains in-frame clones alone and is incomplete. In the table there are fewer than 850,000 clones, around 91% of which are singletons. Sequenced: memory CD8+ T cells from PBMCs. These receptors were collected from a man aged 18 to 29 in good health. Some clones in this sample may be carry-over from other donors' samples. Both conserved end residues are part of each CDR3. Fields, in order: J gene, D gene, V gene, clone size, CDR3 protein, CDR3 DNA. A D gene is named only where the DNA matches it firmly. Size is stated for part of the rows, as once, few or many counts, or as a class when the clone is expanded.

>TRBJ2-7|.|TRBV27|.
CASSPFGRYEQYF
TGTGCCAGCAGCCCCTTCGGCCGCTACGAGCAGTACTTC
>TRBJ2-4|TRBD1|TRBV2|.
CASSVTGLAKNIQYF
TGTGCCAGCAGTGTGACAGGGCTAGCCAAAAACATTCAGTACTTC
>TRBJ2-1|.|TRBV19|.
CASSMTGEQFF
TGTGCCAGTAGTATGACGGGTGAGCAGTTCTTC
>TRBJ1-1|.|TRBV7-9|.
CASSLVGGGGTEAFF
TGTGCCAGCAGCTTAGTCGGGGGAGGGGGCACTGAAGCTTTCTTT
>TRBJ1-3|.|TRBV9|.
CASSVVGETSGNTIYF
TGTGCCAGCAGCGTAGTAGGGGAAACCTCTGGAAACACCATATATTTT
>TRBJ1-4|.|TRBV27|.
CASMALVWANEKLFF
TGTGCCAGCATGGCTCTGGTATGGGCAAATGAAAAACTGTTTTTT
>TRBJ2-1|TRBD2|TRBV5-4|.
CASSFSGIHEQFF
TGTGCCAGCAGCTTCAGCGGGATCCATGAGCAGTTCTTC
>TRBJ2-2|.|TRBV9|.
CASSAPGTGELFF
TGTGCCAGCAGCGCGCCAGGGACCGGGGAGCTGTTTTTT
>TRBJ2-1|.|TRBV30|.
CAWSPQGPWDNEQFF
TGTGCCTGGAGCCCTCAAGGGCCCTGGGACAATGAGCAGTTCTTC
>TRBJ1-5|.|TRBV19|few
CASSIRLNQPQHF
TGTGCCAGTAGTATACGCCTCAATCAGCCCCAGCATTTT
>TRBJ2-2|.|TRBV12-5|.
CASGKIGPSGAGELFF
TGTGCTAGTGGTAAAATTGGACCGTCGGGGGCCGGGGAGCTGTTTTTT
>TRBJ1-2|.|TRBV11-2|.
CASSLEAGRTYGYTF
TGTGCCAGCAGCTTAGAGGCCGGGCGGACCTATGGCTACACCTTC
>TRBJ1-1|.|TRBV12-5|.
CASGLPGSEAFF
TGTGCTAGTGGTTTGCCCGGCTCTGAAGCTTTCTTT
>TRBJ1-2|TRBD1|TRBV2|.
CASSDAWTGNYGYTF
TGTGCCAGCAGCGACGCCTGGACAGGGAACTATGGCTACACCTTC
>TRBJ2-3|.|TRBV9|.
CASSHFGISSTDTQYF
TGTGCCAGCAGCCATTTCGGGATCTCTAGCACAGATACGCAGTATTTT
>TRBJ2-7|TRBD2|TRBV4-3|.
CASSPRFGRESSYEQYF
TGCGCCAGCAGCCCCCGGTTCGGGCGGGAGAGCAGCTACGAGCAGTACTTC
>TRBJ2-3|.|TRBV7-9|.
CASSLGAEGTDTQYF
TGTGCCAGCAGCTTAGGGGCGGAGGGCACAGATACGCAGTATTTT
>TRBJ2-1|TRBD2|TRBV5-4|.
CASSPAGGEQFF
TGTGCCAGCAGCCCGGCGGGGGGTGAGCAGTTCTTC
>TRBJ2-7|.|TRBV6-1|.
CASSEPVGAGSEQYF
TGTGCCAGCAGTGAACCAGTCGGGGCAGGGTCCGAGCAGTACTTC
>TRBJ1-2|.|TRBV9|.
CASTDGLFGYTF
TGTGCCAGCACCGACGGGCTATTTGGCTACACCTTC
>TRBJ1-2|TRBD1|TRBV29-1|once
CSVEEGRGAHGYTF
TGCAGCGTTGAAGAGGGCAGGGGGGCACATGGCTACACCTTC
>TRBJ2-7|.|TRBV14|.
CASSYGLEQYF
TGTGCCAGCAGCTATGGGCTCGAGCAGTACTTC
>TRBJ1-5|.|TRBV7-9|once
CASSDRRVGEGNQPQHF
TGTGCCAGCAGCGATCGAAGAGTGGGAGAGGGCAATCAGCCCCAGCATTTT
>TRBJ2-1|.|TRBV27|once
CASSPHLRTLNEQFF
TGTGCCAGCAGTCCCCATCTAAGGACTCTCAATGAGCAGTTCTTC
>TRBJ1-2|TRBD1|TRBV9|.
CASSVDNTGGVGYTF
TGTGCCAGCAGCGTGGACAACACAGGGGGCGTTGGCTACACCTTC
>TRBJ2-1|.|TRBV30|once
CALAMIRTLGGEQFF
TGTGCCTTGGCTATGATTCGAACTTTGGGGGGTGAGCAGTTCTTC
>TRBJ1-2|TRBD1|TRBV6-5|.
CASSYGQGGYTF
TGTGCCAGCAGTTACGGACAGGGTGGCTACACCTTC
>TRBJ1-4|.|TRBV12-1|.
CASSLVVADEKLFF
TGTGCCAGCAGCTTAGTGGTGGCGGATGAAAAACTGTTTTTT
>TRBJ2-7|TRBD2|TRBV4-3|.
CASSQLKPSGSDEQYF
TGCGCCAGCAGCCAACTAAAACCTAGCGGGAGTGACGAGCAGTACTTC
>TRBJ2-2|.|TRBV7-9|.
CASSWWRWATGELFF
TGTGCCAGCAGCTGGTGGCGATGGGCCACCGGGGAGCTGTTTTTT
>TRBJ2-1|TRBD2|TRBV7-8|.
CASSFAPLAGGSNEQFF
TGTGCCAGCAGCTTTGCTCCTTTAGCGGGAGGGAGCAATGAGCAGTTCTTC
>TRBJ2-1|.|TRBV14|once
CASSQETSLDEQFF
TGTGCCAGCAGCCAAGAAACTAGCTTGGACGAGCAGTTCTTC
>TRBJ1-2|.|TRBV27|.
CASSSGNYGYTF
TGTGCCAGCAGTTCTGGTAACTATGGCTACACCTTC
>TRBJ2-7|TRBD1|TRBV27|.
CASSLSGDRGYEQYF
TGTGCCAGCAGTTTATCGGGGGACAGAGGCTACGAGCAGTACTTC
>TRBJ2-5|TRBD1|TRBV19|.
CASSPRDRTQETQYF
TGTGCCAGTAGTCCTCGGGACAGGACCCAAGAGACCCAGTACTTC
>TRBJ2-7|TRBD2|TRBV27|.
CASSSSSGVTSYEQYF
TGTGCCAGCAGTTCAAGTAGCGGGGTTACCTCCTACGAGCAGTACTTC
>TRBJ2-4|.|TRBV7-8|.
CASSSLGYQTDNIQYF
TGTGCCAGCAGCTCCCTGGGGTACCAGACCGATAACATTCAGTACTTC
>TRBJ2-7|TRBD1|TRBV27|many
CASSLQTGTGDYEQYF
TGTGCCAGCAGTTTACAGACCGGGACAGGGGACTACGAGCAGTACTTC
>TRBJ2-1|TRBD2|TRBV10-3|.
CATQSTSGRINEQFF
TGTGCCACCCAATCGACTAGCGGGAGAATCAATGAGCAGTTCTTC
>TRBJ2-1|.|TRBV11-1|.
CASSTLVIGLSYNEQFF
TGTGCCAGCAGCACCTTAGTGATCGGGCTCTCCTACAATGAGCAGTTCTTC
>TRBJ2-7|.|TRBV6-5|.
CASSYGHGYEQYF
TGTGCCAGCAGTTACGGCCACGGCTACGAGCAGTACTTC
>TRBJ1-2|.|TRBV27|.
CASSPLGGYGYTF
TGTGCCAGCAGCCCACTGGGGGGTTATGGCTACACCTTC
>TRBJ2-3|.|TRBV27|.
CASSLRGPGGPDTQYF
TGTGCCAGCAGTTTACGTGGTCCTGGGGGTCCAGATACGCAGTATTTT
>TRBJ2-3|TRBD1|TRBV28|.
CASSFRGQGSDTQYF
TGTGCCAGCAGTTTCAGGGGACAGGGATCAGATACGCAGTATTTT
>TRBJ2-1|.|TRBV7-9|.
CASRPDTGLYNEQFF
TGTGCCAGCAGACCCGACACGGGACTTTACAATGAGCAGTTCTTC
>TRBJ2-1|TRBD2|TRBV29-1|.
CSVEISGSLLEQFF
TGCAGCGTTGAGATTAGCGGGTCTCTTCTTGAGCAGTTCTTC
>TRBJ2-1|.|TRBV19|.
CASSDHGSPYNEQFF
TGTGCCAGTAGTGACCATGGCAGCCCCTACAATGAGCAGTTCTTC
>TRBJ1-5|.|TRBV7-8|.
CASSLGSGGNQPQHF
TGTGCCAGCAGCTTAGGGTCAGGGGGCAATCAGCCCCAGCATTTT
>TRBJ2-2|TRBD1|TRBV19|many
CASMDRSNTGELFF
TGTGCCAGTATGGACAGGTCCAACACCGGGGAGCTGTTTTTT
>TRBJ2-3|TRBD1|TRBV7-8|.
CASSLDTDRGRGDTQYF
TGTGCCAGCAGCTTAGATACGGACAGGGGGCGTGGAGATACGCAGTATTTT
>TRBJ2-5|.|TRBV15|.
CATSVGRAVQETQYF
TGTGCCACCAGCGTTGGGCGGGCAGTCCAAGAGACCCAGTACTTC